These 32 T cell receptor beta chains were sequenced from one sample in a study of cytomegalovirus exposure and HLA in healthy donors. Researchers ran the PCR with 60 Vbeta and 13 Jbeta primers. Assay used: immunoSEQ multiplex PCR; TCRdb lists only in-frame clones, some missing. The sample contains about 100,000 clones, about 68% of which appear only once. The sequencing input was PBMCs. The receptors here all came from a male donor in good health and CMV-seropositive.

The V gene is TRBV7-2, the J gene TRBJ1-1; D not certain. V dropped 7 bases and J dropped 6 bases, with 15 bases sitting between them. Per germline, CDR1 SGHTA and CDR2 FQGNSA. The CDR3 extends over 13 amino acids. CDR3 coding DNA: TGTGCCAGCAAATCCCAGGTCGGTTCTGAAGCTTTCTTT. This translates into CASKSQVGSEAFF.

The chain has TRBV18 and TRBJ1-1; D perhaps matches TRBD1 (5 bases). The CDR3 is made up of 16 amino acids. V gave up 2 bases and J gave up 1 base, with 14 bases separating them. From germline, CDR1 is KGHSH and CDR2 LQKENI. The CDR3 reads CASSPVSGPGNTEAFF. The CDR3 DNA sequence: TGTGCCAGCTCACCAGTATCAGGGCCCGGGAACACTGAAGCTTTCTTT.

The chain's CDR3 is CASSAGTRLNNEQFF. DNA of the CDR3: TGTGCCAGCAGTGCCGGGACTAGACTAAACAATGAGCAGTTCTTC. The chain carries TRBV6-6 and TRBJ2-1; 8 nucleotides agree with TRBD2. In germline, CDR1 is MNHNY, CDR2 SVGAGI (reference sequence). V dropped 5 bases and J dropped 5; count of bases not matched to a gene: 8. The CDR3 loop spans 15 amino acids.

This chain uses TRBV30 with TRBJ1-5, with 7 nucleotides matching TRBD1. Germline values: CDR1 GTSNPN, CDR2 SVGIG (reference sequence). The CDR3 runs to 15 residues. The ends lost 5 bases at V and 3 bases at J; junction bases unmatched: 10. CDR3 region: CAWGELGQLNQPQHF. In DNA, the CDR3 is TGTGCCTGGGGCGAATTGGGACAGCTCAATCAGCCCCAGCATTTT.

The DNA of the CDR3 is TGTGCCAGCAGCCAGACTTCTAGCGGGGCCTCCTACGAGCAGTACTTC. As protein: CASSQTSSGASYEQYF. J is TRBJ2-7 and V is TRBV4-2; 9 positions agree with TRBD2. Germline CDR1 reads LGHNA; CDR2 reads YNFKEQ. J gave up 0 bases and V 3 bases, and 6 bases lay outside the gene matches. The CDR3 is 16 amino acids.

The J gene is TRBJ1-2, the V gene TRBV5-4; TRBD1 matches at 7 bases. V lost 3 bases and J lost 6; bases outside the gene matches: 5. Germline loops: CDR1 SGHNT, CDR2 YYREEE (reference sequence). The CDR3 has 13 amino acids. The CDR3 region has the DNA TGTGCCAGCAGCTCAGACAGGGAGAATGGCTACACCTTC. It codes for CASSSDRENGYTF.

This sequence joins TRBV28 and TRBJ1-2, with a tentative D call TRBD1 (6 bases). V shed 7 bases and J shed 6 bases, with 15 bases lying between them. The CDR3 has 13 amino acids. Germline V lookup: CDR1 MDHEN, CDR2 SYDVKM. The CDR3: CASKPPGEHGYTF. CDR3 DNA: TGTGCCAGCAAGCCCCCAGGGGAACATGGCTACACCTTC.

This sequence joins TRBV28 and TRBJ1-3; no clear D. With 2 bases removed from V and 1 base from J, the gap between germline ends came to 6 bases. Germline V gene lookup returns CDR1 MDHEN and CDR2 SYDVKM. The CDR3 has 14 amino acids. The chain's CDR3 is CASSLRRSGNTIYF. The DNA for the CDR3 is TGTGCCAGCAGTTTACGCCGGTCTGGAAACACCATATATTTT. The whole variable domain, remainder taken from reference TRBV28 and TRBJ1-3, is DVKVTQSSRYLVKRTGEKVFLECVQDMDHENMFWYRQDPGLGLRLIYFSYDVKMKEKGDIPEGYSVSREKKERFSLILESASTNQTSMYLCASSLRRSGNTIYFGEGSWLTVV.

The V call is TRBV6-5, the J call TRBJ2-1; 7 bases fit TRBD1. Germline loops: CDR1 MNHEY, CDR2 SVGAGI. The CDR3 length is 14 residues. The J segment lost 10 bases and the V segment lost 6 bases, leaving 12 bases of the junction unmatched. CDR3 residues: CASRNRGLIAEQFF. The DNA for the CDR3 is TGTGCCAGCAGGAATAGGGGGCTTATAGCAGAGCAGTTCTTC.

There are a few counts of this clone. CDR3 protein: CASSDQDLNEKLFF. CDR3 coding DNA: TGTGCCAGCAGCGATCAGGATCTAAATGAAAAACTGTTTTTT. The chain uses TRBV7-9 and TRBJ1-4; D not certain. The CDR3 is 14 residues long. Germline CDR1 reads SEHNR; CDR2 reads FQNEAQ (reference sequence). Trimming removed 5 bases at V and 5 bases at J, with 12 bases between.

V gene TRBV2 combines with J gene TRBJ1-1; D not certain. CDR3 size: 14 residues. Trimming cost V 0 bases and J 3 bases, with 8 bases left between them. Germline CDR1 is SNHLY and CDR2 is FYNNEI. CDR3 nucleotides: TGTGCCAGCAGTGAAGCCTCCACACACACTGAAGCTTTCTTT. It is translated as CASSEASTHTEAFF.

The genes are TRBV15 and TRBJ2-1; D remains ambiguous. The CDR3 is made up of 16 amino acids. V lost 4 bases and J lost 0, with 13 bases in between. Per the germline V gene, CDR1 is LNHNV and CDR2 is YYDKDF (reference sequence). The CDR3 protein is CATSTRGASSYNEQFF. DNA of the CDR3: TGTGCCACCAGCACCCGAGGTGCCAGCTCCTACAATGAGCAGTTCTTC.

The rearrangement links TRBV7-9 to TRBJ1-6; TRBD1 matches 10 bases. The trim removed 5 bases at V and 6 bases at J, leaving 4 bases unmatched. CDR1 SEHNR and CDR2 FQNEAQ come from the germline V gene (reference sequence). This CDR3 is built from 15 residues. As DNA, the CDR3 is TGTGCCAGCAGCCAGTGGACAGGGGGTAATTCACCCCTCCACTTT. Translation: CASSQWTGGNSPLHF.

This clone appeared a few times. V usage is TRBV9 and J usage is TRBJ2-1; 9 bases are shared with TRBD1. The CDR3 has 16 amino acids. V shed 0 bases and J 3 bases; nucleotides not matched to a gene: 4. Germline V gives CDR1 SGDLS, CDR2 YYNGEE. The CDR3 DNA reads as TGTGCCAGCAGCGTAGGGGACAGGGCCCTCTACAATGAGCAGTTCTTC. Translation: CASSVGDRALYNEQFF.

The rearrangement joins TRBV7-6 to TRBJ1-5, with D perhaps matching TRBD1 (5 bases). In germline, CDR1 is SGHVS, CDR2 FNYEAQ. V was cut by 5 bases and J by 5 bases, with 16 bases left in between. There are 15 residues in the CDR3. CDR3 loop: CASSPQAGQDQPQHF. For the CDR3, the DNA is TGTGCCAGCAGCCCACAGGCTGGGCAAGATCAGCCCCAGCATTTT. The full variable domain, with the rest looked up from reference TRBV7-6 and TRBJ1-5, is GAGVSQSPRYKVTKRGQDVALRCDPISGHVSLYWYRQALGQGPEFLTYFNYEAQQDKSGLPNDRFSAERPEGSISTLTIQRTEQRDSAMYRCASSPQAGQDQPQHFGDGTRLSIL.

J is TRBJ2-3 and V is TRBV27, with D perhaps matching TRBD2 (5 bases). The CDR3 sequence is 13 residues long. Germline V lookup: CDR1 MNHEY, CDR2 SMNVEV (reference sequence). Trimming stripped 7 bases from V and 3 bases from J, with 11 bases between. In DNA, the CDR3 is TGTGCCAGCACCGAACTAGGTACAGATACGCAGTATTTT. It translates to CASTELGTDTQYF.

This sequence joins TRBV5-4 and TRBJ2-7; D gene unclear. The CDR3 consists of 13 residues. CDR1 and CDR2 from the germline V gene are SGHNT and YYREEE (reference sequence). Trimming removed 5 bases from V and 0 bases from J, with 9 bases in between. This CDR3 is CASSALSSYEQYF. The CDR3 region has the DNA TGTGCCAGCAGTGCTCTCAGCTCCTACGAGCAGTACTTC.

The CDR3 sequence is CAWSVRVRGYTF. Here the CDR3 DNA reads TGTGCCTGGAGTGTCAGGGTTCGTGGCTACACCTTC. This rearrangement joins TRBV30 to TRBJ1-2; D might be TRBD1 (5 bases). This CDR3 is built from 12 residues. Trimming removed 0 bases at V and 7 bases at J, with 9 bases between. Germline values: CDR1 GTSNPN, CDR2 SVGIG (reference sequence).

The CDR3: CASSLRMGGMEETQYF. CDR3 bases: TGCGCCAGCAGCTTGAGGATGGGGGGGATGGAAGAGACCCAGTACTTC. The rearrangement links TRBV5-1 to TRBJ2-5; 7 bases agree with TRBD2. The CDR3 consists of 16 residues. V was clipped by 1 base and J by 3 bases; unmatched bases: 9. Germline lookup yields CDR1 SGHRS and CDR2 YFSETQ.

As concerns this clone: A junction end diverges from the germline sequence, so it may reflect a read error. The sample has other DNA sequences that encode this CDR3 too. The chain recombines TRBV4-3 with TRBJ1-6; 8 bases align to TRBD1. Germline V gene lookup returns CDR1 LGHNA and CDR2 YSLEER. The CDR3 extends over 17 amino acids. CDR3 coding DNA: TGCGCCAGTAGCCAAGAGGGGACAGGCTCCTATAATTCACCCCTCCACTTT. Translating gives CASSQEGTGSYNSPLHF.

In this sample, this clone turned up many times. The same CDR3 arises from other DNA sequences in this sample as well. The V and J genes are TRBV18 and TRBJ1-1; D is possibly TRBD1 (5 bases). V was cut by 3 bases and J by 0 bases, with 5 bases left in between. The CDR3 is 13 amino acids. CDR1 and CDR2 (germline): KGHSH, LQKENI. This chain's CDR3 is CASSPDMNTEAFF. CDR3 sequence (DNA): TGTGCCAGCTCACCGGACATGAACACTGAAGCTTTCTTT.

V usage is TRBV30 and J usage is TRBJ2-5; D is ambiguous. There are 12 residues in the CDR3. The V end was cut by 3 bases, the J end by 5 bases, with 10 bases between. The V gene's germline CDR1 is GTSNPN and CDR2 SVGIG (reference sequence). CDR3 protein: CAWSPARETQYF. The CDR3 bases are TGTGCCTGGAGCCCCGCGAGGGAGACCCAGTACTTC. Combining the CDR3 with reference TRBV30 and TRBJ2-5 gives the whole variable domain SQTIHQWPATLVQPVGSPLSLECTVEGTSNPNLYWYRQAAGRGLQLLFYSVGIGQISSEVPQNLSASRPQDRQFILSSKKLLLSDSGFYLCAWSPARETQYFGPGTRLLVL.

The chain has TRBV7-2 and TRBJ1-3, with TRBD1 matching over 9 bases. With 3 bases clipped from V and 4 bases from J, the junction kept 4 bases outside the gene matches. This CDR3 has 15 residues. Germline CDR1 SGHTA, CDR2 FQGNSA. The CDR3 here is CASSFRTGEGNTIYF. DNA of the CDR3: TGTGCCAGCAGCTTCCGGACAGGGGAGGGAAACACCATATATTTT.

This clone occurred a few times. Different DNA sequences within this sample yield the same CDR3. The rearrangement uses TRBV19 and TRBJ2-3, with D maybe TRBD1 (6 bases). The CDR3 is made up of 12 amino acids. The V gene lost 5 bases and the J gene lost 5 bases, with 8 bases spanning the gap. The germline CDR1 and CDR2 sequences are LNHDA and SQIVND (reference sequence). The DNA of the CDR3 is TGTGCCAGTAGTGAAGGGGGAGATACGCAGTATTTT. Its translation is CASSEGGDTQYF.

The genes are TRBV7-2 and TRBJ2-7, with D maybe TRBD1 (6 bases). Germline lookup yields CDR1 SGHTA and CDR2 FQGNSA. CDR3 length: 15 amino acids. V was clipped by 7 bases and J by 3 bases, with 19 bases between them. In DNA, the CDR3 is TGTGCCAGCACCACCCTAGGGGGTCATTACTACGAGCAGTACTTC. Protein: CASTTLGGHYYEQYF.

Judged by abundance, this clone is medium-sized. V is TRBV27 and J is TRBJ2-1, with D perhaps TRBD1 (5 bases). Germline loops: CDR1 MNHEY, CDR2 SMNVEV (reference sequence). The CDR3 runs 14 residues. Trimming removed 2 bases at V and 6 bases at J, with 11 bases between. The CDR3 sequence: CASSLVQGFNEQFF. The DNA for the CDR3 is TGTGCCAGCAGTTTAGTCCAGGGATTCAATGAGCAGTTCTTC.

V and J are TRBV10-2 and TRBJ2-7; D is perhaps TRBD2 (6 bases). Trimming took off 0 bases at V and 7 bases at J, with 10 bases between the two ends. The CDR3 is 13 amino acids. The germline V gene encodes CDR1 WSHSY and CDR2 SAAADI. CDR3 amino acids: CASSESVAGEQYF. The CDR3 DNA sequence: TGCGCCAGCAGTGAGTCGGTGGCGGGAGAGCAGTACTTC.

The V call is TRBV6-5, the J call TRBJ1-6; 9 positions match TRBD1. Trimming cost V 6 bases and J 9 bases; bases outside gene matches: 9. The germline V gene encodes CDR1 MNHEY and CDR2 SVGAGI. This CDR3 is 15 amino acids long. The CDR3 DNA is TGTGCCAGCAGCAGAGCGGGACAGGGCACTTCACCCCTCCACTTT. Amino acid sequence: CASSRAGQGTSPLHF.

The rearrangement joins TRBV7-2 to TRBJ1-1; no firm D call. This CDR3 is built from 17 residues. CDR1 and CDR2 (germline): SGHTA, FQGNSA. The V end was cut by 2 bases, the J end by 0 bases, with 16 bases between. CDR3 amino acids: CASSLSNRVSLNTEAFF. For the CDR3, the DNA is TGTGCCAGCAGCTTATCTAACCGGGTGAGCTTGAACACTGAAGCTTTCTTT.

This clone was found a few times. The chain joins TRBV5-5 to TRBJ2-5; D may be TRBD2 (6 bases). The CDR3 is 14 residues long. Between the trimmed V and J ends, which lost 10 bases and 4 bases, there was a span of 20 bases. Germline CDR1 and CDR2: SGHKS and YYEKEE (reference sequence). In DNA form, the CDR3 reads TGTGCCTCAGCAGAGAGGGAGGAGAGAGAGACCCAGTACTTC. This codes for CASAEREERETQYF.

The chain recombines TRBV25-1 with TRBJ1-3; 8 bases match TRBD1. V was pared by 5 bases and J by 1 base, with 4 bases of the junction left unmatched. This CDR3 region has 15 residues. Looked up from germline, CDR1 is MGHDK and CDR2 is SYGVNS. The CDR3 DNA follows: TGTGCCAGCAGTCCCAGGGGGCTTTCTGGAAACACCATATATTTT. This sequence encodes CASSPRGLSGNTIYF.

This chain uses TRBV27 with TRBJ2-3, with D maybe TRBD1 (6 bases). Trimming pared 3 bases from V and 6 bases from J, leaving 16 bases between. This CDR3 spans 15 amino acids. Per the germline V gene, CDR1 is MNHEY and CDR2 is SMNVEV (reference sequence). CDR3 residues: CASSFWARGVDTQYF. The CDR3 DNA reads as TGTGCCAGCAGTTTCTGGGCCAGGGGTGTCGATACGCAGTATTTT.